This T cell receptor beta chain was observed in a study of T-cell reconstitution after alpha-beta-depleted transplantation in children. Study-level points and caveats: Roughly two months post-transplant, alpha-beta T cells reportedly originated from several hundred graft clones that had expanded. Once a year had passed after transplant, T-cell counts and diversity came mostly from newly produced T cells.

Germline V lookup: CDR1 SNHLY, CDR2 FYNNEI. The CDR3 extends over 19 amino acids. V shed 6 bases and J 4 bases; nucleotides not matched to a gene: 19. The sample holds a few counts of this clonotype. Antigen specificity is unknown. Molecular barcoding with unique molecular identifiers was used for the TCRbeta library. From the PCR reads, TCRdb called clonotypes with MiXCR, one entry per CDR3 protein. Of about 97,000 distinct CDR3 sequences in the sample, around 7.8% are singletons; the top ten hold about 17%. The sequence was collected from a boy aged 2-15 years with acute lymphoblastic leukemia, due to receive a stem cell transplant. The source was PBMCs, collected before TCRalphabeta/CD19-depleted stem cell transplant. The chain carries TRBV2 and TRBJ2-2; TRBD2 matches 8 bases. The CDR3 DNA reads as TGTGCCAGCAGCCTTCTGTTTCAGATGCGCGGGGGGTCCACCGGGGAGCTGTTTTTT. Its translation: CASSLLFQMRGGSTGELFF.